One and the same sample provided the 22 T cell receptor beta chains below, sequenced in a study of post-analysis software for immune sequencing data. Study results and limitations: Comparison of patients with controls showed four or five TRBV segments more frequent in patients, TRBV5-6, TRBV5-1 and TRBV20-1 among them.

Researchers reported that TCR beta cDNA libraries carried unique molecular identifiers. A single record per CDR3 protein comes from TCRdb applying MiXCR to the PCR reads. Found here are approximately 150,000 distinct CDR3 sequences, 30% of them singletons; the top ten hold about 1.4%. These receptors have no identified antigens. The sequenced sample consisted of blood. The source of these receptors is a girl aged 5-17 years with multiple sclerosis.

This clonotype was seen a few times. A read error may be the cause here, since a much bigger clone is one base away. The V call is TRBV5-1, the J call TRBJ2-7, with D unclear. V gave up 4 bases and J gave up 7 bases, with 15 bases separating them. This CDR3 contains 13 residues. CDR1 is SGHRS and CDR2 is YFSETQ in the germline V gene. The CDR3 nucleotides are TGCGCCAGCAGCCAGGAAACAACTCATGAGCAGTACTTC. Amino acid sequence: CASSQETTHEQYF.

The CDR3 DNA reads as TGTGCCAGCCAACCTCAGAGGACCCTTAATTCACCCCTCCACTTT. This gives the protein CASQPQRTLNSPLHF. The chain is built from TRBV27 and TRBJ1-6; D call uncertain. Deletions cut 8 bases from V and 6 bases from J, with 17 bases between. CDR3 length equals 15 residues. The germline V gene has CDR1 MNHEY and CDR2 SMNVEV (reference sequence).

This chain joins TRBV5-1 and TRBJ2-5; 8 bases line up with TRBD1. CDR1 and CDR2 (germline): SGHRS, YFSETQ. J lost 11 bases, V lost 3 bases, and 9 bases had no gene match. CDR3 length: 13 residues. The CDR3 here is CASSYGTGNEQYF. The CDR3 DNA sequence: TGCGCCAGCAGCTACGGGACAGGCAATGAGCAGTACTTC.

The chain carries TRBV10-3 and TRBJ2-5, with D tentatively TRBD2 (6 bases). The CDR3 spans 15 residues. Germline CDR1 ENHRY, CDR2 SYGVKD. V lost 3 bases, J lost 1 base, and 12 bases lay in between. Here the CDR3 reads CAISDPRESQETQYF. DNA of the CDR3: TGTGCCATCAGTGACCCCCGGGAGTCCCAAGAGACCCAGTACTTC.

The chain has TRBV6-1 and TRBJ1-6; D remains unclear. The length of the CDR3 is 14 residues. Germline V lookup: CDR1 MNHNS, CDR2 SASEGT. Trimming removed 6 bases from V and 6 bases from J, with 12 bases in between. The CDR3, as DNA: TGTGCCAGCAGGGGAGGCTTCGGTAATTCACCCCTCCACTTT. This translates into CASRGGFGNSPLHF.

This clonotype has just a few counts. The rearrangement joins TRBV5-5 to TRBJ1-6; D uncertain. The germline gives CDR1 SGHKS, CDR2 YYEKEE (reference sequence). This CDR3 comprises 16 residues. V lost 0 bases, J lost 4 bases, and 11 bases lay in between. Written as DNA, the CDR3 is TGTGCCAGCAGCTTGGCTCCCAGTCTTTATAATTCACCCCTCCACTTT. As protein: CASSLAPSLYNSPLHF.

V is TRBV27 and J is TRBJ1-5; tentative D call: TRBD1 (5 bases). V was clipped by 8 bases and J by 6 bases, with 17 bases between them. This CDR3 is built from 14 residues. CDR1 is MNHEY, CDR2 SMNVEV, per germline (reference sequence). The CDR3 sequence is CASQKARAGQPQHF. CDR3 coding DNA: TGTGCCAGCCAGAAGGCCAGGGCCGGTCAGCCCCAGCATTTT.

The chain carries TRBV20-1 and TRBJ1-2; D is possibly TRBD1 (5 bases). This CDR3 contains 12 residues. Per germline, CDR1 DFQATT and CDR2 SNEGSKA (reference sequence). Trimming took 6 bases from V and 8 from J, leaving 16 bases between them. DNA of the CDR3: TGCAGTGCCCCCCCACCGGGGCCCGGCTACACCTTC. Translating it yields CSAPPPGPGYTF.

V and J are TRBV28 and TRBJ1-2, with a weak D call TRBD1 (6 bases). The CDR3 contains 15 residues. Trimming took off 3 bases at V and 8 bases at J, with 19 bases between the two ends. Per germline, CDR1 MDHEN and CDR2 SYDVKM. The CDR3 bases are TGTGCCAGCAGTTTGGGCACAGGGAGAAGGACCGGCTACACCTTC. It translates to CASSLGTGRRTGYTF.

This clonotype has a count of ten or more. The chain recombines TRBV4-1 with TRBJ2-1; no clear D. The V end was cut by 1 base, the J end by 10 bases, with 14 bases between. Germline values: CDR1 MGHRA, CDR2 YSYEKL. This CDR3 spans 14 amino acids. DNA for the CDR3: TGCGCCAGCAGCCAAGCCCCCCCCGAGGAGGAGCAGTTCTTC. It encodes CASSQAPPEEEQFF.

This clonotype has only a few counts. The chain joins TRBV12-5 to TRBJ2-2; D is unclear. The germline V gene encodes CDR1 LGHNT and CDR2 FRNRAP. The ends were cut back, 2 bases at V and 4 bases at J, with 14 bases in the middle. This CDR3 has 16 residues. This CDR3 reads CASGLQPSLVTGELFF. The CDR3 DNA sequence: TGTGCTAGTGGTTTGCAACCTAGTCTCGTCACCGGGGAGCTGTTTTTT.

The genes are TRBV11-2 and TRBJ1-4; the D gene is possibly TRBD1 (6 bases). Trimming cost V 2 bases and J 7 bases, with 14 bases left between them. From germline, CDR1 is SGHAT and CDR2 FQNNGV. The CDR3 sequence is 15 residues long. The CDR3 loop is CASSLSRRGGEKLFF. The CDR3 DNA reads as TGTGCCAGCAGCTTAAGTCGGAGGGGGGGTGAAAAACTGTTTTTT.

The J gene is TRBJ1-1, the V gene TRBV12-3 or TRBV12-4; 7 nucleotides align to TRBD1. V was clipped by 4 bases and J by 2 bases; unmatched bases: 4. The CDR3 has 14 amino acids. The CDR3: CASSSYRGNTEAFF. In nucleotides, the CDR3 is TGTGCCAGCAGTTCATACAGGGGAAACACTGAAGCTTTCTTT.

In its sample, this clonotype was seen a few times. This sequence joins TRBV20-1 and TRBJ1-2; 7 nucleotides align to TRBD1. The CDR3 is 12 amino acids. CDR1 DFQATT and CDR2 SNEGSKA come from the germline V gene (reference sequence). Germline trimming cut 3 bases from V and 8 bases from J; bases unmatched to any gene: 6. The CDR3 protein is CSARETGRGYTF. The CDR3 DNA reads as TGCAGTGCTAGGGAGACAGGGCGCGGCTACACCTTC.

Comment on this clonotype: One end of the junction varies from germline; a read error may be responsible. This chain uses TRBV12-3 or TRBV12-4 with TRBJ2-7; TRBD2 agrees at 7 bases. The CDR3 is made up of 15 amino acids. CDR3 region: CAGSSAGTIAGEQYF. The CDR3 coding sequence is TGTGCCGGCAGTTCTGCCGGGACTATTGCAGGCGAGCAGTACTTC.

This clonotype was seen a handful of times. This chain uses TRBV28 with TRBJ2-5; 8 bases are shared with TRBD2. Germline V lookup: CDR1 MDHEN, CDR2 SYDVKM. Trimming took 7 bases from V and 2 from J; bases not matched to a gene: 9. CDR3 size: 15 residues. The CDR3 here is CASMGDLAGQETQYF. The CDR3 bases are TGTGCCAGCATGGGGGACTTAGCGGGGCAAGAGACCCAGTACTTC.

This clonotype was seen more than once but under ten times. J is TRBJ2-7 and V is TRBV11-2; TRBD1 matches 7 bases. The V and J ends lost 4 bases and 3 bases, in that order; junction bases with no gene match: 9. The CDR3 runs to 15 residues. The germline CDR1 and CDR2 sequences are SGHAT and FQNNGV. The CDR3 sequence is CASSSPRQGNYEQYF. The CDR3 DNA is TGTGCCAGCAGCTCCCCCCGACAGGGTAACTACGAGCAGTACTTC.

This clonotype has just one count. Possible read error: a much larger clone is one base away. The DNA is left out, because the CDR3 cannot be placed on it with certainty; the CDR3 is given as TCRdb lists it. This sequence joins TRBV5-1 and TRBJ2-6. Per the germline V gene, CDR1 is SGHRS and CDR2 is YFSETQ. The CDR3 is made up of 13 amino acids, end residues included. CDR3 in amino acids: CASSFGGGNVRTF.

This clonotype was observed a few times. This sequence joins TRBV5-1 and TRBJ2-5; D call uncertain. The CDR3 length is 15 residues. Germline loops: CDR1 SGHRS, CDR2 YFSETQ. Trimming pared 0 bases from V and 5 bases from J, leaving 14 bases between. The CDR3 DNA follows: TGCGCCAGCAGCTTGGAACGCCCCGCCGGGGAGACCCAGTACTTC. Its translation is CASSLERPAGETQYF.

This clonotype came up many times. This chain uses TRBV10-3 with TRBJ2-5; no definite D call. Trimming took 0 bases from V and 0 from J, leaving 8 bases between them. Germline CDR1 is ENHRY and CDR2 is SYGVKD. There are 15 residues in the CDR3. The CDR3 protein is CAISESWQDQETQYF. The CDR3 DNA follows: TGTGCCATCAGTGAGTCGTGGCAGGACCAAGAGACCCAGTACTTC.

The CDR3 loop reads CASSLDWDGSPLHF. The CDR3, as DNA: TGTGCCAGCAGCTTAGATTGGGACGGGTCACCCCTCCACTTT. V usage is TRBV7-9 and J usage is TRBJ1-6; D may be TRBD1 (5 bases). The V gene's germline CDR1 is SEHNR and CDR2 FQNEAQ (reference sequence). The ends were cut back, 1 base at V and 10 bases at J, with 11 bases in the middle. CDR3 length: 14 amino acids. The variable domain in full, completed from reference TRBV7-9 and TRBJ1-6, reads DTGVSQNPRHKITKRGQNVTFRCDPISEHNRLYWYRQTLGQGPEFLTYFQNEAQLEKSRLLSDRFSAERPKGSFSTLEIQRTEQGDSAMYLCASSLDWDGSPLHFGNGTRLTVT.

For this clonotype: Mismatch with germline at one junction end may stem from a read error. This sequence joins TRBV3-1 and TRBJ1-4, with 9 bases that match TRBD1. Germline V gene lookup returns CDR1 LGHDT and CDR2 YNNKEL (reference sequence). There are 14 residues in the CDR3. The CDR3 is CTSSQDLVGQGLFF. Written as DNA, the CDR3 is TGTACCAGCAGCCAAGATCTGGTGGGACAGGGACTGTTTTTT.